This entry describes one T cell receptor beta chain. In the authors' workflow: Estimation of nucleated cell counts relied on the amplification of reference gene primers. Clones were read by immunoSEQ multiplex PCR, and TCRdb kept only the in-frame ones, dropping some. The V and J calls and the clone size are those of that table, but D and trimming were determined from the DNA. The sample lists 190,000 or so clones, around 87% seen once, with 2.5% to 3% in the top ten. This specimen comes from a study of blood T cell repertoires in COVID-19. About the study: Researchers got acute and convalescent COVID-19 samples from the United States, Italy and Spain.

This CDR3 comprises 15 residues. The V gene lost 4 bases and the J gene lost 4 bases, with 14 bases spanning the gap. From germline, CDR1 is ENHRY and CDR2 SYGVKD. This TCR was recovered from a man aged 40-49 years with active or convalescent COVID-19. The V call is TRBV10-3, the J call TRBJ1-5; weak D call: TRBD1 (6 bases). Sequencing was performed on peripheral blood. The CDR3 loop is CAISGKDSSNQPQHF. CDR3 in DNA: TGTGCCATCAGTGGCAAGGACAGCAGTAATCAGCCCCAGCATTTT.